These 17 T cell receptor beta chains were sequenced from one sample in a study of T-cell reconstitution after alpha-beta-depleted transplantation in children. Unique molecular identifiers tagged the TCRbeta library. TCRdb analysed the PCR reads with MiXCR anew, one entry per CDR3 protein. The sample has under 300,000 distinct CDR3 sequences, 11% seen once. The source was peripheral blood, collected 180 days after TCRalphabeta/CD19-depleted stem cell transplant. Source of these receptors: a male patient aged 2-15 years who had a stem cell transplant for chronic granulomatous disease, so the T cells may come from the graft donor.

V and J are TRBV28 and TRBJ1-6, with D unresolved. V lost 3 bases to trimming and J lost 5 bases, with 8 bases between them. CDR1 MDHEN and CDR2 SYDVKM come from the germline V gene. The CDR3 is 14 residues long. The CDR3 here is CASSFAGDNSPLHF. The DNA of the CDR3 is TGTGCCAGCAGTTTTGCAGGCGATAATTCACCCCTCCACTTT.

Remarks on this clonotype: It may be a read error: a sequence one base away is much more abundant. The chain joins TRBV28 to TRBJ2-2, with 7 bases identical to TRBD1. Germline CDR1 reads MDHEN; CDR2 reads SYDVKM. Trimming cost V 6 bases and J 6 bases; bases outside gene matches: 7. The CDR3 has 14 residues. Here the CDR3 DNA reads TGTGCCAGCAGCCGGATGCAGGGGGCCGGGGAGCTGTTTTTT. Amino acid sequence: CASSRMQGAGELFF. The whole variable domain, remainder taken from reference TRBV28 and TRBJ2-2, is DVKVTQSSRYLVKRTGEKVFLECVQDMDHENMFWYRQDPGLGLRLIYFSYDVKMKEKGDIPEGYSVSREKKERFSLILESASTNQTSMYLCASSRMQGAGELFFGEGSRLTVL.

Many counts were recorded for this clonotype. This rearrangement joins TRBV7-9 to TRBJ2-3; 10 positions match TRBD1. The CDR3 sequence is 17 residues long. The germline V gene has CDR1 SEHNR and CDR2 FQNEAQ (reference sequence). The junction had 7 bases not matched to a gene; V was cut back by 1 base and J by 3 bases. The CDR3 DNA reads TGTGCCAGCAGCTTAGGCCGACAGGGGGCCAGGACAGATACGCAGTATTTT. Its translation is CASSLGRQGARTDTQYF.

Of note for this clonotype: Germline and junction disagree at one end, which may indicate a read error. CDR3 in amino acids: CASRLGVPTGELFF. CDR3 DNA sequence: TGTGCCTCCAGACTAGGCGTCCCGACCGGAGAGCTGTTTTTT. J is TRBJ2-2 and V is TRBV15, with D perhaps matching TRBD2 (6 bases). Germline CDR1 reads LNHNV; CDR2 reads YYDKDF (reference sequence). The CDR3 totals 14 residues.

This clonotype showed up many times. V usage is TRBV29-1 and J usage is TRBJ1-5, with a weak D call TRBD1 (6 bases). The CDR3 is 12 amino acids. Trimming shortened V by 7 bases and J by 5 bases, and 12 bases separated the two germline ends. Per the germline V gene, CDR1 is SQVTM and CDR2 is ANQGSEA. The CDR3 bases are TGCAGCGCTTCAAGGGGGGATCAGCCCCAGCATTTT. Its protein is CSASRGDQPQHF.

This clonotype has ten or more counts. The rearrangement joins TRBV5-1 to TRBJ1-1; no reliable D call. Trimming removed 0 bases at V and 8 bases at J, with 17 bases between. The CDR3 is 15 amino acids. CDR1 and CDR2 (germline): SGHRS, YFSETQ. The CDR3 sequence is CASSLGSLGGMEAFF. The CDR3 nucleotides read TGCGCCAGCAGCTTGGGCTCACTAGGAGGGATGGAAGCTTTCTTT. Filled out from reference TRBV5-1 and TRBJ1-1, the complete variable domain reads KAGVTQTPRYLIKTRGQQVTLSCSPISGHRSVSWYQQTPGQGLQFLFEYFSETQRNKGNFPGRFSGRQFSNSRSEMNVSTLELGDSALYLCASSLGSLGGMEAFFGQGTRLTVV.

This clonotype was observed many times. The chain employs TRBV5-1 and TRBJ2-2, with 7 bases matching TRBD1. CDR1 is SGHRS and CDR2 is YFSETQ in the germline V gene. The CDR3 has 15 amino acids. Germline trimming cut 4 bases from V and 3 bases from J; bases unmatched to any gene: 6. As DNA, the CDR3 is TGCGCCAGCAGCCCAGGGACAGCCTACACCGGGGAGCTGTTTTTT. Its protein is CASSPGTAYTGELFF.

The chain is built from TRBV5-4 and TRBJ2-6, with TRBD1 matching over 8 bases. Germline V CDR1 and CDR2: SGHNT, YYREEE (reference sequence). This CDR3 is 19 amino acids long. Trimming at V came to 0 bases and at J to 4 bases, leaving 12 bases not matched to a gene. The chain's CDR3 is CASSLGTGSVLSGANVLTF. DNA for the CDR3: TGTGCCAGCAGCTTGGGGACAGGGAGTGTTTTATCCGGGGCCAACGTCCTGACTTTC. The full variable domain, with the rest looked up from reference TRBV5-4 and TRBJ2-6, is ETGVTQSPTHLIKTRGQQVTLRCSSQSGHNTVSWYQQALGQGPQFIFQYYREEENGRGNFPPRFSGLQFPNYSSELNVNALELDDSALYLCASSLGTGSVLSGANVLTFGAGSRLTVL.

This clonotype was seen many times. The chain is built from TRBV28 and TRBJ1-6; D call uncertain. CDR1 is MDHEN and CDR2 is SYDVKM in the germline V gene. The germline V and J ends were trimmed by 5 bases and 7 bases, with 9 bases remaining between them. The CDR3 consists of 13 residues. CDR3 sequence: CASSRLGNSPLHF. The CDR3 bases are TGTGCCAGCAGTCGCCTCGGGAATTCACCCCTCCACTTT.

In this sample, this clonotype turned up many times. The chain is built from TRBV5-4 and TRBJ1-1, with D possibly matching TRBD1 (5 bases). V was trimmed by 2 bases and J by 4 bases, leaving 18 bases between them. CDR3 length equals 16 residues. CDR1 is SGHNT, CDR2 YYREEE, per germline (reference sequence). This CDR3 is CASSLPPPQGITEAFF. The DNA for the CDR3 is TGTGCCAGCAGCTTACCTCCCCCCCAGGGAATCACTGAAGCTTTCTTT.

This clonotype was recorded at least ten times. The V call is TRBV5-1, the J call TRBJ2-3, with D tentatively TRBD2 (5 bases). The CDR3 loop spans 17 amino acids. The V end was cut by 0 bases, the J end by 3 bases, with 17 bases between. From germline, CDR1 is SGHRS and CDR2 YFSETQ. CDR3 DNA sequence: TGCGCCAGCAGCTTGGGAGGGCCCGCCTCCCTTACAGATACGCAGTATTTT. Its translation: CASSLGGPASLTDTQYF.

This clonotype was observed many times. The V gene is TRBV7-6, the J gene TRBJ1-1, with 7 bases matching TRBD1. This CDR3 spans 16 amino acids. The trim removed 6 bases at V and 1 base at J, leaving 11 bases unmatched. Germline lookup yields CDR1 SGHVS and CDR2 FNYEAQ. The CDR3 reads CASREEGALRNTEAFF. CDR3 in DNA: TGTGCCAGCAGGGAGGAGGGGGCGCTGCGGAACACTGAAGCTTTCTTT.

This clonotype was seen many times. The chain recombines TRBV28 with TRBJ2-7; 7 bases map to TRBD2. Germline V gene sequence: CDR1 MDHEN, CDR2 SYDVKM. V shed 6 bases, J shed 0 bases, and the junction held 8 bases outside the gene matches. The CDR3 spans 15 residues. The CDR3 nucleotides read TGTGCCAGCAGCCCAAGCGGGGTTAGCTCCTACGAGCAGTACTTC. Amino acid sequence: CASSPSGVSSYEQYF.

This clonotype was observed many times. V is TRBV5-1 and J is TRBJ2-1, with 9 bases that match TRBD2. This CDR3 is built from 16 residues. V lost 1 base, J lost 9 bases, and 11 bases stayed unmatched. Germline V gene lookup returns CDR1 SGHRS and CDR2 YFSETQ. The CDR3 region is CASSLNVAGVLGEQFF. The CDR3 bases are TGCGCCAGCAGCTTGAACGTAGCGGGAGTTTTGGGTGAGCAGTTCTTC.

This clonotype was seen repeatedly, ten times or more. This sequence joins TRBV4-1 and TRBJ2-7; no reliable D call. V lost 3 bases and J 2 bases, leaving 11 bases between the germline ends. From germline, CDR1 is MGHRA and CDR2 YSYEKL. This CDR3 region has 14 residues. CDR3 residues: CASSHYPWAYEQYF. CDR3 DNA sequence: TGCGCCAGCAGCCATTACCCGTGGGCCTACGAGCAGTACTTC.

This clonotype was seen ten or more times. The chain uses TRBV6-5 and TRBJ2-5; D unclear. CDR3 length equals 12 residues. Trimming cost V 5 bases and J 5 bases, with 9 bases left between them. In germline, CDR1 is MNHEY, CDR2 SVGAGI. The CDR3 DNA reads TGTGCCAGCAGTCGACACCGGGAGACCCAGTACTTC. Protein product: CASSRHRETQYF.

This clonotype was counted many times. V usage is TRBV7-2 and J usage is TRBJ2-7, with 15 bases matching TRBD2. The J segment lost 6 bases and the V segment lost 5 bases, leaving 11 bases of the junction unmatched. Germline values: CDR1 SGHTA, CDR2 FQGNSA. The CDR3 is 17 amino acids. The CDR3 nucleotides read TGTGCCAGCAGCGCACCGGGACTAGCGGGGGGCCAGGGCGAGCAGTACTTC. Its translation is CASSAPGLAGGQGEQYF. Looking up the rest from reference TRBV7-2 and TRBJ2-7 gives the full variable domain: GAGVSQSPSNKVTEKGKDVELRCDPISGHTALYWYRQSLGQGLEFLIYFQGNSAPDKSGLPSDRFSAERTGGSVSTLTIQRTQQEDSAVYLCASSAPGLAGGQGEQYFGPGTRLTVT.